The text below deals with one TCR beta chain. The antigen it recognizes is unknown. Per-base quality was not reported, and no clone a single base away is much larger than it. Germline trimming amounts to 2 bases on V and 7 bases on J, with 6 as the count of junction bases outside the gene matches. Reading from cysteine to phenylalanine, the CDR3 counts 16 amino acids. Solely the CDR3 DNA is kept, with 48 bases framed from the first base. Based on the germline V gene, the CDR1 and CDR2 sequences are MNHEY and SVGAGI. Library creation used multiplex PCR. The sequencer was an Illumina HiSeq 4000. TCR beta libraries were built with iRepertoire HTBI primers and Arm-PCR amplification of CDR3 regions. PCR products were gel purified before sequencing. In the paper's pipeline: Across samples, 60 to 70 TRBV and 13 to 15 TRBJ segments were identified and used for gene usage analysis of CDR3 amino acid clonotypes. COPE and FqMerger were used to merge the filtered high-quality paired reads into contigs. Contigs were aligned with BLAST to IMGT TRBV, TRBD and TRBJ reference genes, and CDR3 was defined per IMGT. Any clonotype with a frequency above 0.1% was classified as a highly expanded clone. Shannon entropy was used to measure repertoire diversity, and the Gini coefficient was used to measure V-J evenness. Public clonotypes were defined as clonotypes shared by more than one individual. TCRdb redid the processing of the public reads, applying fastp at Q25 and MiXCR, and retained in-frame beta chains. All rows with the same CDR3 protein become a single entry with the most common DNA and genes. TCRdb, rather than the study authors, made the V and J calls. This sample is represented by some 450,000 distinct CDR3 sequences; roughly 17% of them were singletons. Together, the top ten hold about 11% of the sample.

This record belongs to a study of regulatory T cells in long-lasting Graves disease (dated by TCRdb to 2020 to 2022). A note on the overall study: Newly diagnosed Graves' disease patients had taken antithyroid drugs for less than 3 months. Persistent Graves' disease patients were compared with newly diagnosed Graves' disease patients by peripheral blood TCR sequencing and RNA sequencing. The study was registered as a clinical trial and conducted in China. A total of some 35 samples underwent TCR sequencing, from roughly 13 patients with persistent Graves' disease and about 20 patients with newly diagnosed Graves' disease. The research as a whole found: The small sample size was acknowledged by the authors as a limitation that may reduce accuracy. Sequencing and analysis were restricted to the TCR beta chain. Persistent patients shared more public clonotypes among themselves (2,741) than newly diagnosed patients did (more than 950). Compared with newly diagnosed patients, patients with persistent Graves' disease had lower TCR Shannon entropy and fewer highly expanded clones, which suggests clonal expansion. Only peripheral blood was studied, because thyroid tissue, the primary lesion, was inaccessible. TRBV28, TRBJ1-2 and TRBJ2-5 were preferentially used in persistent disease, while TRBV20-1 and TRBJ2-1 were favored in newly diagnosed disease.

This specimen's time point label, per the study, means: newly diagnosed GD, antithyroid drugs for less than 3 months. RNA was extracted from PBMCs in TRIzol for both TCR sequencing and RNA sequencing. The diagnosis of Graves' disease was made according to American Thyroid Association guidelines. The patients came from an endocrinology department in Xi'an, China. Each patient gave about 9.1 milliliters of peripheral blood, collected in an EDTA anticoagulant tube. Ficoll Paque Plus density gradient separation was used to isolate PBMCs, and no additional T cell sorting was done. An Agilent 2100 Bioanalyzer and agarose gel were used to check RNA quality, and a NanoDrop 2000 was used to measure RNA concentration. A further study also used this sample, focusing on T cells in Graves' hyperthyroidism and ophthalmopathy. Reported in the second study: Graves' hyperthyroidism was defined as stable when no progression to ophthalmopathy occurred over 18 months of follow-up. The hyperthyroidism patients were between 18 and 65 years old and newly diagnosed, with a disease duration of less than 2 months. Patients with uncontrolled infections, other autoimmune diseases, pregnancy or lactation were excluded. Clinical symptoms, serum thyroxine and TRAb, thyroid ultrasound, and orbital computed tomography formed the basis for the diagnoses. A first-round RT-PCR of the TCR CDR3 used the HTBI primer set with the Qiagen OneStep RT-PCR kit. Blood samples also contained most of the expanded thyroid clonotypes (frequency above 0.001), which suggests that blood repertoires may reflect thyroid immune responses. A 13 V-J signature model separated ophthalmopathy from stable hyperthyroidism, with just over 85% sensitivity and 81% to 82% specificity in cross-validation and 80%/75% in testing. In validation, progression to ophthalmopathy was predicted by the model with 65% to 71% sensitivity and nearly 75% specificity, a median of around 6.5 months before onset. TCR V-J signatures able to tell the groups apart were searched for in a discovery cohort of approximately 95 patients, of whom over 40 had Graves' ophthalmopathy and about 60 had stable Graves' hyperthyroidism. Prospective prediction of ophthalmopathy was tested in an independent validation cohort of about 19 hyperthyroidism patients and 17 patients who later progressed to ophthalmopathy. The approximately 100 discovery patients were randomly split 7:3 into training and test sets. Thyroid tissue and blood T-cell repertoires from six Graves' hyperthyroidism patients were also compared in the study. After sampling, hyperthyroidism patients received methimazole starting at 30 mg daily, and ophthalmopathy patients received high-dose intravenous methylprednisolone. The libraries were constructed in a second round of multiplex PCR and then size-selected and purified. Libraries were sequenced paired-end with 100 bp reads on an Illumina HiSeq2000. SOAPnuke was used to process the raw data, with reads discarded if the reads contained adapters or uncalled bases, had a mean Phred below 15, or lacked an exact constant-primer or identifier match. High-quality paired reads were merged using COPE v1.2.5, and each unique nucleotide sequence was defined as a clonotype. Clonotypes were aligned to IMGT TRBV, TRBD and TRBJ reference segments using MiTCR v1.1. The analysis was restricted to V-J combinations with a frequency above 0.0001, which together covered roughly 99% of the repertoires. The TCS score was defined as the ratio of F50 (clonal expansion) to E x V (chaos), calculated using BLOSUM62-based TCRdist between CDR3 peptides within each V-J. Welch's t-statistics and random forest reduced several hundred V-J features to 13, which were used in a naive Bayes classifier (R e1071). No statistical method was used to fix the sample size in advance, and group allocation was not hidden from the investigators. The paper reports TCR Vbeta CDR3 sequencing of 140 or so peripheral blood samples: around 41 ophthalmopathy, roughly 74 hyperthyroidism and 17 progressor patients.

The receptor comes from a woman aged 25-40 years with Graves disease. Donor details come from another sample of the same person, matched by shared clones. This receptor chain uses TRBV6-5 and TRBJ1-5, with 12 junctional bases fitting TRBD1. Sequenced material: peripheral blood mononuclear cells (PBMCs), taken at new diagnosis, from a patient treated with antithyroid drugs. Here the CDR3 is given as CASSYGTGGAGQPQHF. The DNA reads as follows: TGTGCCAGCAGTTACGGGACAGGGGGCGCAGGACAGCCCCAGCATTTT.